These T cell receptor beta chains were read from a single sample in a study of blood T cell repertoires in COVID-19. TCRdb keeps only in-frame clones here, not all; method: immunoSEQ multiplex PCR. The sample has 110,000 or so clones; 85% to 90% are singletons. Sequencing was performed on peripheral blood. These receptors came from a human donor in a cohort sampled during active COVID-19. The CDR3 runs from the conserved cysteine through the conserved F or W. A D gene is named only where the DNA matches it firmly. Part of the rows lack a size; the others show once, few, many or a class for expanded clones.

d_gene: .; j_gene: TRBJ2-3; abundance: once; len: 17; v_gene: TRBV7-9; CDR3nt: TGTGCCAGCAGCTCAACCACGGTATACCCTAGCACAGATACGCAGTATTTT; CDR3aa: CASSSTTVYPSTDTQYF
d_gene: TRBD2; j_gene: TRBJ2-7; abundance: .; len: 16; v_gene: TRBV7-2; CDR3nt: TGTGCCAGCAGCTTAGAAGGCGGGAGGGGAACCTACGAGCAGTACTTC; CDR3aa: CASSLEGGRGTYEQYF
d_gene: .; j_gene: TRBJ1-2; abundance: .; len: 13; v_gene: TRBV5-1; CDR3nt: TGCGCCAGCAGCTTGGCCACAGGGTATGACTACACCTTC; CDR3aa: CASSLATGYDYTF
d_gene: TRBD1; j_gene: TRBJ1-2; abundance: .; len: 17; v_gene: TRBV27; CDR3nt: TGTGCCAGCAGTTTATTCTCCGCGACAGGGGTGAAGTATGGCTACACCTTC; CDR3aa: CASSLFSATGVKYGYTF
d_gene: .; j_gene: TRBJ2-1; abundance: .; len: 15; v_gene: TRBV7-2; CDR3nt: TGTGCCAGCAGCTTAGGTGAGATACCTAACAATGAGCAGTTCTTC; CDR3aa: CASSLGEIPNNEQFF
d_gene: .; j_gene: TRBJ2-4; abundance: once; len: 19; v_gene: TRBV7-3; CDR3nt: TGTGCCAGCAGCTTAGGTCGGGGTTCCCCCCGGTTCGAGAAAAACATTCAGTACTTC; CDR3aa: CASSLGRGSPRFEKNIQYF
d_gene: .; j_gene: TRBJ2-2; abundance: once; len: 15; v_gene: TRBV7-2; CDR3nt: TGTGCCAGCAGCTGGTGGCAGGGGAACACCGGGGAGCTGTTTTTT; CDR3aa: CASSWWQGNTGELFF
d_gene: TRBD2; j_gene: TRBJ2-7; abundance: .; len: 15; v_gene: TRBV5-5; CDR3nt: TGTACCAGCAGCTTACGGGAGGGGTGGTCCTACGAGCAGTACTTC; CDR3aa: CTSSLREGWSYEQYF
d_gene: .; j_gene: TRBJ2-5; abundance: .; len: 14; v_gene: TRBV7-8; CDR3nt: TGTGCCAGCAGCTACGAGGTACTTGGAGAGACCCAGTACTTC; CDR3aa: CASSYEVLGETQYF
d_gene: TRBD2; j_gene: TRBJ2-2; abundance: few; len: 14; v_gene: TRBV4-1; CDR3nt: TGCGCCAGTCTAGCGGGGGGTAACACCGGGGAGCTGTTTTTT; CDR3aa: CASLAGGNTGELFF
d_gene: .; j_gene: TRBJ2-7; abundance: .; len: 10; v_gene: TRBV2; CDR3nt: TGTGCCAGCAGCCTACACGAGCAGTACTTC; CDR3aa: CASSLHEQYF
d_gene: TRBD1; j_gene: TRBJ1-6; abundance: .; len: 16; v_gene: TRBV10-3; CDR3nt: TGTGCCATCAGTGAGTCGGAGGGGGCAGGAAATTCACCCCTCCACTTT; CDR3aa: CAISESEGAGNSPLHF
d_gene: .; j_gene: TRBJ1-6; abundance: few; len: 19; v_gene: TRBV4-1; CDR3nt: TGCGCCAGCAGCCAAGATCAAACCGTCTTGAGCTCCTATAATTCACCCCTCCACTTT; CDR3aa: CASSQDQTVLSSYNSPLHF
d_gene: .; j_gene: TRBJ2-2; abundance: .; len: 13; v_gene: TRBV12-5; CDR3nt: TGTGCTAGTGGTTGGGGGACAACCGGGGAGCTGTTTTTT; CDR3aa: CASGWGTTGELFF
d_gene: .; j_gene: TRBJ1-5; abundance: few; len: 16; v_gene: TRBV19; CDR3nt: TGTGCCAGTAGTATAAGGAGAGGGAACGGCAATCAGCCCCAGCATTTT; CDR3aa: CASSIRRGNGNQPQHF